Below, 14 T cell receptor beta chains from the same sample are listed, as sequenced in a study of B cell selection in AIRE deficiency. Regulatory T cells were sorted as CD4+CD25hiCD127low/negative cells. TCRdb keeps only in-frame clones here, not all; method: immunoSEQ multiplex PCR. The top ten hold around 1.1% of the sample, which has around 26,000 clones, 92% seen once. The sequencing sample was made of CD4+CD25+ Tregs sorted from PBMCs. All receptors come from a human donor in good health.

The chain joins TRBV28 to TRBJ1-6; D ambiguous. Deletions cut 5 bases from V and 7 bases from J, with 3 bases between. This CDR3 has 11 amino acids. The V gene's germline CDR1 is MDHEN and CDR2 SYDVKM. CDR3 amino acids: CASSTNSPLHF. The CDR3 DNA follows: TGTGCCAGCAGTACGAATTCACCCCTCCACTTT. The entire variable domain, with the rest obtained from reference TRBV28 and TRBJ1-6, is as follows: DVKVTQSSRYLVKRTGEKVFLECVQDMDHENMFWYRQDPGLGLRLIYFSYDVKMKEKGDIPEGYSVSREKKERFSLILESASTNQTSMYLCASSTNSPLHFGNGTRLTVT.

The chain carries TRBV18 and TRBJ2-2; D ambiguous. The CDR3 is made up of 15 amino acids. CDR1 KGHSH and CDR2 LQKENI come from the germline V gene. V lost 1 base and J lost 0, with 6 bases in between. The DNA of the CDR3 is TGTGCCAGCTCACCACAGGCAACGAACACCGGGGAGCTGTTTTTT. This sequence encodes CASSPQATNTGELFF.

The CDR3 is CAVRGPPYEQYF. Written as DNA, the CDR3 is TGTGCCGTCAGGGGGCCTCCCTACGAGCAGTACTTC. This chain uses TRBV2 with TRBJ2-7; the match to TRBD1 covers 8 bases. Germline V gene sequence: CDR1 SNHLY, CDR2 FYNNEI. V lost 11 bases, J lost 2 bases, and 5 bases stayed unmatched. The CDR3 runs 12 residues.

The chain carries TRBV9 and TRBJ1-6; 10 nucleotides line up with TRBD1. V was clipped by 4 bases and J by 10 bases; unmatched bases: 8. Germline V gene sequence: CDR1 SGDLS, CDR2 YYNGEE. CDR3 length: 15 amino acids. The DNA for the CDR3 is TGTGCCAGCAGCCCCCTCTCGGGACAGGGGTCACCCCTCCACTTT. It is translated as CASSPLSGQGSPLHF. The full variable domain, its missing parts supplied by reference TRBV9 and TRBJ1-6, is DSGVTQTPKHLITATGQRVTLRCSPRSGDLSVYWYQQSLDQGLQFLIQYYNGEERAKGNILERFSAQQFPDLHSELNLSSLELGDSALYFCASSPLSGQGSPLHFGNGTRLTVT.

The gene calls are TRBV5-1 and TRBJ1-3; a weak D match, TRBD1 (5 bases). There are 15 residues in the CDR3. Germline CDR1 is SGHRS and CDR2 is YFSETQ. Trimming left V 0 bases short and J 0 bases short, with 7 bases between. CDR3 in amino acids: CASSLGQSSGNTIYF. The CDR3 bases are TGCGCCAGCAGCTTGGGACAGAGCTCTGGAAACACCATATATTTT.

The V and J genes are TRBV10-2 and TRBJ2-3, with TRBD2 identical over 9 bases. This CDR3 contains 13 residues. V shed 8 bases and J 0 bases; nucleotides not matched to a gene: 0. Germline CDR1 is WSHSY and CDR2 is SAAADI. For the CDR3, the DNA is TGCGCCAGCCTAGCGGGGAGCACAGATACGCAGTATTTT. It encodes CASLAGSTDTQYF.

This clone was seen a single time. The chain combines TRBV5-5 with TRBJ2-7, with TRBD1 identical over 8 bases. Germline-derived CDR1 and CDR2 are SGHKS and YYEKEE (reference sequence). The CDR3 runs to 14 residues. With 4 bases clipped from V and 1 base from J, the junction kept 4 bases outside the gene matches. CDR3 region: CASSATGGSYEQYF. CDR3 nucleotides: TGTGCCAGCAGCGCCACAGGGGGTTCCTACGAGCAGTACTTC. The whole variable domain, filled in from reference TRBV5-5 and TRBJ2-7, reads DAGVTQSPTHLIKTRGQQVTLRCSPISGHKSVSWYQQVLGQGPQFIFQYYEKEERGRGNFPDRFSARQFPNYSSELNVNALLLGDSALYLCASSATGGSYEQYFGPGTRLTVT.

CDR3 region: CASSLGGDGPISGNTIYF. CDR3 DNA sequence: TGTGCCAGCAGCTTGGGAGGTGACGGACCTATCTCTGGAAACACCATATATTTT. The chain is built from TRBV5-4 and TRBJ1-3; D gene uncertain. This CDR3 contains 18 residues. Germline V gene data show CDR1 as SGHNT and CDR2 as YYREEE (reference sequence). V lost 0 bases, J lost 0 bases, and 16 bases lay in between.

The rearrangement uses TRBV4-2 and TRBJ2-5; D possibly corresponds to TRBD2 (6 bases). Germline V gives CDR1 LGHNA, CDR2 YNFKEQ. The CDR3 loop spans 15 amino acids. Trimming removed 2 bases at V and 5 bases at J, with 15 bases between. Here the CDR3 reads CASSQPQEGLETQYF. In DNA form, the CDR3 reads TGTGCCAGCAGCCAACCTCAGGAGGGGCTTGAGACCCAGTACTTC.

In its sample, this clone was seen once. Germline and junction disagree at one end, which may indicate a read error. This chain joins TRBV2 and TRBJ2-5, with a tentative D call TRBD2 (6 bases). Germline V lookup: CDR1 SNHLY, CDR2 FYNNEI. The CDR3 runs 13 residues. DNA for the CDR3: TGTGCCAGCCGGACTATACTCCAAGAGGCCCAGTACTTC. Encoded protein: CASRTILQEAQYF.

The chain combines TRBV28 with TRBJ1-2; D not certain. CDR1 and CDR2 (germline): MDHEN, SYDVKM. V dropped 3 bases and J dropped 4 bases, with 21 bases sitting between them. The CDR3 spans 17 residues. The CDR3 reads CASSFRVLTSSRYGYTF. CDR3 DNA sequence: TGTGCCAGCAGTTTCAGAGTGCTGACCTCTTCCCGCTATGGCTACACCTTC.

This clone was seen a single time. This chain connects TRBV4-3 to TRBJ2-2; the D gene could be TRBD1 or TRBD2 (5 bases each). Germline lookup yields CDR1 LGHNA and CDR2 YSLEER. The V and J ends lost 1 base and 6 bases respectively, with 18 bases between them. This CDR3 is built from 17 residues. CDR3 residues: CASSQVRDGFKAGELFF. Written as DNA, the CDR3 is TGCGCCAGCAGCCAAGTTCGGGACGGTTTCAAGGCCGGGGAGCTGTTTTTT.

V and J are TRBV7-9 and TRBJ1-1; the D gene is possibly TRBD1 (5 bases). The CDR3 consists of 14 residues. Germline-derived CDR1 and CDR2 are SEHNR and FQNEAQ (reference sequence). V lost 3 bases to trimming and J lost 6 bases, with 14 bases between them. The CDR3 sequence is CASSFGGDKPEAFF. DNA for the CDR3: TGTGCCAGCAGCTTCGGGGGGGATAAGCCTGAAGCTTTCTTT.

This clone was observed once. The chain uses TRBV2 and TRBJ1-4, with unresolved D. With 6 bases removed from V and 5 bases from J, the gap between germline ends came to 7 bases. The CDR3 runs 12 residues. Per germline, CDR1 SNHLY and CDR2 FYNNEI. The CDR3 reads CASRDRNEKLFF. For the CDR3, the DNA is TGTGCCAGCAGGGATCGAAATGAAAAACTGTTTTTT.